The T cell receptor (beta chain) under discussion was sequenced for a study of siplizumab effects on memory and regulatory T cells. Notes on the study in general: Apparently more diverse than memory cells, naive T cells also seemed major alloresponse contributors. With siplizumab, cumulative frequency of CD4+ memory-derived alloreactive sequences dropped significantly. Roughly 75-96% of proliferating clones (CD4+ or CD8+) could not be assigned a naive or memory phenotype. The mean Treg-derived percentage of mappable alloreactive CD4+ clones was approximately 68% with siplizumab compared with 25% to 30% in controls.

J was trimmed by 0 bases and V by 2 bases; bases with no gene match: 7. The CDR3 has 18 amino acids. In germline, CDR1 is SGHVS, CDR2 FQNEAQ. To note about this clone: The antigen remains undetermined.

Here immunoSEQ multiplex PCR was the method, and the copy in TCRdb shows in-frame clones only, minus some. The sample holds some 100,000 clones; 92% are singletons and the top ten take around 0.7%. Sequenced sample: Tregs sorted from blood. The chain couples TRBV7-8 to TRBJ2-6; 7 bases map to TRBD1. The sequence came from a human donor in good health. This CDR3 reads CASSLLIGQVSGANVLTF. In DNA form, the CDR3 reads TGTGCCAGCAGCTTATTAATAGGACAGGTCTCTGGGGCCAACGTCCTGACTTTC.